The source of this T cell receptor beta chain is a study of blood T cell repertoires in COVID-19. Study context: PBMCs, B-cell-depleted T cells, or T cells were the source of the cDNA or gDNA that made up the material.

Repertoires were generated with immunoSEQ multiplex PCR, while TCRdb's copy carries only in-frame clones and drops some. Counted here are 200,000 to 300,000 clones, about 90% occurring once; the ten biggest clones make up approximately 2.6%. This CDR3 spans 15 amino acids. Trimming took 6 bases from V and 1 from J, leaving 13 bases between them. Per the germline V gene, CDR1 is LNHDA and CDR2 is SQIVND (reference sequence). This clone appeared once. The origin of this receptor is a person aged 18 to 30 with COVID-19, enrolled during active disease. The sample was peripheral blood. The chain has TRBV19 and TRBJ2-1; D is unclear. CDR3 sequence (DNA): TGTGCCAGTAGCCATGACTCCCTTTCCTACAATGAGCAGTTCTTC. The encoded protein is CASSHDSLSYNEQFF.